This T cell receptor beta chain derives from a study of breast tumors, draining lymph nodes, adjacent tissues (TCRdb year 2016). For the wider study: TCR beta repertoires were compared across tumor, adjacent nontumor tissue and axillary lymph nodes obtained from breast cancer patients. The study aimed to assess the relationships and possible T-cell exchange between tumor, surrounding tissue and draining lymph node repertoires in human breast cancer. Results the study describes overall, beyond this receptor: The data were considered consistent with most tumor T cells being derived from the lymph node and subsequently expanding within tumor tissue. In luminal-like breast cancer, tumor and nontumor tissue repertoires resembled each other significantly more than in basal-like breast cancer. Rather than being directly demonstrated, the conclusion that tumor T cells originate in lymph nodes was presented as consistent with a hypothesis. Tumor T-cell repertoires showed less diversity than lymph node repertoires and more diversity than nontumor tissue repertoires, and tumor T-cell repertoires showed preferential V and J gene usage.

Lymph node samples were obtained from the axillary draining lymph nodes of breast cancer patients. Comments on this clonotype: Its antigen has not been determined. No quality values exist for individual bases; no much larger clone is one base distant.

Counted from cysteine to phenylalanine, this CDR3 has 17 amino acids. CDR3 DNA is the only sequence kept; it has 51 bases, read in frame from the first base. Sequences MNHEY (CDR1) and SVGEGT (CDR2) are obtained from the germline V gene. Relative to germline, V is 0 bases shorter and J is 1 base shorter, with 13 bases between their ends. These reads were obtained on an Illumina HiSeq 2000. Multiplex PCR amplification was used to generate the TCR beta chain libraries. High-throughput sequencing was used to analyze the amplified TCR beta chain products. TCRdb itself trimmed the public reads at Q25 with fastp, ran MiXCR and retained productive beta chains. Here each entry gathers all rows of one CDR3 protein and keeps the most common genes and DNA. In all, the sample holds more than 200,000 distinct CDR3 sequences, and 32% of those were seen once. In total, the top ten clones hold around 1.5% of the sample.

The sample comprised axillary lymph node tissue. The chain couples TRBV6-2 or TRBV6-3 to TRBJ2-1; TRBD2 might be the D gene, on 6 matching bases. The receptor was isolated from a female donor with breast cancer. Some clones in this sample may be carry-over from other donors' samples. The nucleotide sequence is TGTGCCAGCAGTTACTCGATCCGCGGGAAGTCCTACAATGAGCAGTTCTTC. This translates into CASSYSIRGKSYNEQFF.